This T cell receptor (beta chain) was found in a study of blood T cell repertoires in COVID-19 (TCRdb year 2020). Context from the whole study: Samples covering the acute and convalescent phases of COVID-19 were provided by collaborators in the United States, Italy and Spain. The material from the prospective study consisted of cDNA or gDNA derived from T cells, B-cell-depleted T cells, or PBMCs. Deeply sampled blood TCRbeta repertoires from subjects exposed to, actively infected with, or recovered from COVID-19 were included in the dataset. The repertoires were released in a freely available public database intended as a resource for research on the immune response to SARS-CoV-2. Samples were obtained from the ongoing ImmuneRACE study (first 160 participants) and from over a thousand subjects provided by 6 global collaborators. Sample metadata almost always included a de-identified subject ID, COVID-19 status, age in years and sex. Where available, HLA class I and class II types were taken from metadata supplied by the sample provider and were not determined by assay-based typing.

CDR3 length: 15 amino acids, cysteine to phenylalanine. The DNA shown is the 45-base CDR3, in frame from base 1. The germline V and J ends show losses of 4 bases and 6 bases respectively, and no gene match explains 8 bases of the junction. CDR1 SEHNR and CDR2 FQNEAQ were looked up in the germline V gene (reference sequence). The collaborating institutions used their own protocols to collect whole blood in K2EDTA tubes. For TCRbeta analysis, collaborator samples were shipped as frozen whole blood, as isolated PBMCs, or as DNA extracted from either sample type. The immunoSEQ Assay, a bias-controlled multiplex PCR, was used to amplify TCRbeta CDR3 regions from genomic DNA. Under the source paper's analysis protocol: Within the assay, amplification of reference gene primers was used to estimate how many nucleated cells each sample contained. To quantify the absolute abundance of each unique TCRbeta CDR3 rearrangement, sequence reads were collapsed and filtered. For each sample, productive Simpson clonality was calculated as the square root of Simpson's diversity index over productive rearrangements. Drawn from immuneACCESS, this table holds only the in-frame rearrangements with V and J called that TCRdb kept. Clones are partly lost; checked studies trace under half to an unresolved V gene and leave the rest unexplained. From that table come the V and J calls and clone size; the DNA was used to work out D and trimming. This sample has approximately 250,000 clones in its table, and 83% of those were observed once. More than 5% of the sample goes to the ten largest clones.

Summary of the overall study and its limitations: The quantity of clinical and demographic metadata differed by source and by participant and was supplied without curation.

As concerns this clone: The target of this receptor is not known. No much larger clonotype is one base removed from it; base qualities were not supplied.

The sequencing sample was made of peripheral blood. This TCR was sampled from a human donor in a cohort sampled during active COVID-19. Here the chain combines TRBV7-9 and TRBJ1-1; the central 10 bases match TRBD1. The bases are TGTGCCAGCAGCTATCCGGGACAGGGGAAACCTGAAGCTTTCTTT. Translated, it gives CASSYPGQGKPEAFF.